This passage covers 5 T cell receptor beta chains from one sample sequenced in a study of shared clonotypes between healthy human individuals. Using immunoSEQ multiplex PCR, the repertoire was profiled, and TCRdb retains in-frame clones only, with some absent. In the table there are approximately 640,000 clones, 55% to 75% of which are singletons. The source material was memory CD4+ T cells sorted from blood. Subset indicated: CD45RA-negative fraction. Receptors originate from a woman in her twenties or thirties in good health.

This clone was picked up one time. V is TRBV9 and J is TRBJ2-5; TRBD2 matches at 14 bases. Germline trimming cut 4 bases from V and 5 bases from J; bases unmatched to any gene: 10. This CDR3 is 17 amino acids long. Germline V gene sequence: CDR1 SGDLS, CDR2 YYNGEE. CDR3 coding DNA: TGTGCCAGCAGCCCAGGACTAGCGGGAGGTGGGCAGGAGACCCAGTACTTC. This codes for CASSPGLAGGGQETQYF.

The table lists this clone with a count of one. The chain couples TRBV6-5 to TRBJ1-2; D may be TRBD1 (6 bases). CDR3 length equals 16 residues. Germline lookup yields CDR1 MNHEY and CDR2 SVGAGI. The V end was cut by 0 bases, the J end by 2 bases, with 13 bases between. The CDR3 reads CASSYSRQVPNYGYTF. The DNA of the CDR3 is TGTGCCAGCAGTTACTCTAGACAGGTCCCAAACTATGGCTACACCTTC.

This clone is a singleton in its sample. The chain carries TRBV4-2 and TRBJ2-3; D gene unclear. CDR1 and CDR2 (germline): LGHNA, YNFKEQ. The CDR3 contains 13 residues. V was trimmed by 4 bases and J by 4 bases, leaving 9 bases between them. CDR3 sequence: CASSPSIADTQYF. The CDR3 DNA sequence: TGTGCCAGCAGCCCCTCTATCGCAGATACGCAGTATTTT.

The J gene is TRBJ2-5, the V gene TRBV19; D call uncertain. The CDR3 consists of 13 residues. Trimming cost V 3 bases and J 3 bases, with 8 bases left between them. In germline, CDR1 is LNHDA, CDR2 SQIVND (reference sequence). The CDR3 DNA reads as TGTGCCAGTAGTATTAGGGCAGAAGAGACCCAGTACTTC. Translating gives CASSIRAEETQYF. Together with reference TRBV19 and TRBJ2-5, the CDR3 gives the full variable domain: DGGITQSPKYLFRKEGQNVTLSCEQNLNHDAMYWYRQDPGQGLRLIYYSQIVNDFQKGDIAEGYSVSREKKESFPLTVTSAQKNPTAFYLCASSIRAEETQYFGPGTRLLVL.

The rearrangement uses TRBV15 and TRBJ2-1; D remains unclear. V lost 2 bases, J lost 5 bases, and 7 bases lay in between. The CDR3 sequence is 13 residues long. CDR1 is LNHNV, CDR2 YYDKDF, per germline (reference sequence). The CDR3 sequence is CATSRPPHNEQFF. CDR3 in DNA: TGTGCCACCAGCAGACCCCCCCACAATGAGCAGTTCTTC.